This TCR beta chain came from a study of siplizumab effects on memory and regulatory T cells. Study observations and caveats: Siplizumab significantly reduced alloreactive sequences traceable to unstimulated CD4+ memory cells. It seemed that naive T cells were more diverse than memory cells and were major contributors to the alloresponse. No functional test confirmed suppression by proliferating siplizumab-culture Tregs.

Per-sample assaying covered about 10^5 TCR templates. Assay used: immunoSEQ multiplex PCR; TCRdb lists only in-frame clones, some missing. The sample includes approximately 12,000 clones, about two fifths of them seen just once. This clone is labeled as medium-sized. Its antigen is not known. In the mixed lymphocyte reaction, cells were cocultured for six to seven days at 37°C. Sequenced material: CFSE-low (dividing) CD8+ T cells sorted from an allogeneic mixed lymphocyte reaction. The TCR sequence derives from a human donor in good health; the cells came from an allogeneic mixed lymphocyte reaction.

The CDR3 loop is CASSWDSLQPQHF. The DNA for the CDR3 is TGTGCCAGCAGCTGGGACAGCCTACAGCCCCAGCATTTT. This chain uses TRBV6-6 with TRBJ1-5; the match to TRBD1 covers 7 bases. With 6 bases clipped from V and 7 bases from J, the junction kept 6 bases outside the gene matches. This CDR3 comprises 13 residues. Germline values: CDR1 MNHNY, CDR2 SVGAGI (reference sequence).